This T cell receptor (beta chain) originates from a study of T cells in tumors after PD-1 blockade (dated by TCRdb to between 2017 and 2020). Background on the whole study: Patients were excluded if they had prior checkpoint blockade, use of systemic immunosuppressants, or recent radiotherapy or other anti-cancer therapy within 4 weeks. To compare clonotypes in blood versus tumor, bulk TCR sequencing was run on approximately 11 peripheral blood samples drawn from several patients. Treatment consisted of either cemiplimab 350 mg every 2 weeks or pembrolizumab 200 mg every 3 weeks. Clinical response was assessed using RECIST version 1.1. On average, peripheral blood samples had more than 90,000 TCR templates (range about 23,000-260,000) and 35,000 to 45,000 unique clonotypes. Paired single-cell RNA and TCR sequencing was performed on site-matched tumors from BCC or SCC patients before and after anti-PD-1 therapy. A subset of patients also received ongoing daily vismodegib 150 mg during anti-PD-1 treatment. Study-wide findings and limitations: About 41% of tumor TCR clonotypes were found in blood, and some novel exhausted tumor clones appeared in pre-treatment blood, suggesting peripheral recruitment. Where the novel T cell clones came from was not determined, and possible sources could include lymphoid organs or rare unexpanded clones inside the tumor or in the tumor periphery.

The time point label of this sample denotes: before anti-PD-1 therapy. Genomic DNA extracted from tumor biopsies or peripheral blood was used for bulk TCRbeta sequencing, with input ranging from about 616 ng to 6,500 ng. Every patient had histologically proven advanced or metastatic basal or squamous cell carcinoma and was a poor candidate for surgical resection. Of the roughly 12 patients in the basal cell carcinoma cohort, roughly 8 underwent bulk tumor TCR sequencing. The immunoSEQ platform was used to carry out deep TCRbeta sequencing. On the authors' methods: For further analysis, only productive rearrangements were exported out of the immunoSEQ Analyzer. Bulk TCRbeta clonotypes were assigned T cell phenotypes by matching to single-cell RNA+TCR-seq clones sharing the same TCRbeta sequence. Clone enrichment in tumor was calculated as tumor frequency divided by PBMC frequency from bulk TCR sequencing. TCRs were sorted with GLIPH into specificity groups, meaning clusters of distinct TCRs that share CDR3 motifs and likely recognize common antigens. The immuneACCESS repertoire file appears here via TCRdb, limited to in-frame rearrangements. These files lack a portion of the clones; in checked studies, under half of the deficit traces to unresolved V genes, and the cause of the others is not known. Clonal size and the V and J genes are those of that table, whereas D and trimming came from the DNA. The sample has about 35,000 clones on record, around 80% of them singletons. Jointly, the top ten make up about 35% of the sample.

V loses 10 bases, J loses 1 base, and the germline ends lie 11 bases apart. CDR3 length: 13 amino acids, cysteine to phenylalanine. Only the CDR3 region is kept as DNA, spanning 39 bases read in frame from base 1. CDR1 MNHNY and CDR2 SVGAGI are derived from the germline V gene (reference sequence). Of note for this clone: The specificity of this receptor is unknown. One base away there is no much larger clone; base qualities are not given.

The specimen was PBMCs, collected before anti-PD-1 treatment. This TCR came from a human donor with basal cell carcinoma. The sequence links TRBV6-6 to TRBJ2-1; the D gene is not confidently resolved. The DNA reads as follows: TGTGCCACCCAGAGGCGGTCCTACAATGAGCAGTTCTTC. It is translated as CATQRRSYNEQFF.